The rows below give T cell receptor beta chains drawn from one sample of a study of OX40 agonist ivuxolimab in advanced cancers. TCRdb's copy holds only in-frame clones and misses some; the assay was immunoSEQ multiplex PCR. The sample lists under 70,000 clones, 75% to 90% occurring once. The material was CD4+ or CD8+ T cells sorted from blood, obtained in a trial of the OX40 agonist ivuxolimab. The receptors shown here come from an adult with an advanced solid tumor such as melanoma, head and neck, liver or kidney cancer. CDR3s leave out the opening cysteine and the closing phenylalanine or tryptophan. Only some rows state a clone size, as once, few, many or a class for expanded clones.

>TRBJ1-5|.|TRBV7-9
ASSQGGNQPQH
>TRBJ1-1|.|TRBV29-1
SVTSRGRYTEAF
>TRBJ1-2|few|TRBV28
AISLGAYGYT
>TRBJ2-5|.|TRBV5-8
ASSPPRETQY
>TRBJ2-7|.|TRBV5-5
ASSIDRVEY
>TRBJ1-1|.|TRBV11-2
ASSMREGTTEAF
>TRBJ2-1|.|TRBV2
ASSVPLASDEQF
>TRBJ1-1|few|TRBV20-1
SARFYTEAF
>TRBJ2-2|few|TRBV7-3
ASSLGGAGTGELF
>TRBJ1-4|.|TRBV5-6
ASRGRGPANEKLF
>TRBJ2-7|.|TRBV7-6
ASSFSRDMYEQY
>TRBJ1-1|few|TRBV19
ASRAQLAITEAF
>TRBJ1-1|.|TRBV28
ASSWGHGKNTEAF
>TRBJ1-1|once|TRBV7-3
ASSLSGDPITEAF
>TRBJ2-2|.|TRBV9
ASSVVLGSAGELF
>TRBJ2-3|.|TRBV28
AHRGRDTQY
>TRBJ1-2|.|TRBV9
ASSIDRVQGYT
>TRBJ1-5|.|TRBV2
ASTRPGQPQH
>TRBJ2-3|once|TRBV20-1
SAERDTQY
>TRBJ2-3|.|TRBV11-1
ASSTQGAVTDTQY
>TRBJ2-7|once|TRBV6-1
ASSERIFGEQY
>TRBJ2-1|.|TRBV7-2
ASSRTSGFPNEQF
>TRBJ1-5|.|TRBV5-1
ASSLDRNQPQH
>TRBJ1-2|.|TRBV6-5
ASSRQGATGYT
>TRBJ1-2|once|TRBV27
ASSTMGGNYGYT
>TRBJ2-3|.|TRBV5-6
ASSLVGLFSTDTQY
>TRBJ2-1|.|TRBV25-1
ASSETSGRINEQF
>TRBJ1-3|.|TRBV9
ASSVGGALPSGNTIY
>TRBJ2-1|.|TRBV10-1
ASSQKREGLNNEQF
>TRBJ2-3|.|TRBV5-4
ASSFDRGRDTQY
>TRBJ1-4|.|TRBV7-9
ASSLEQAVNEKLF
>TRBJ2-5|.|TRBV9
ASSFRLAWETQY
>TRBJ2-1|.|TRBV12-5
ASGLGSGTSGGASYNEQF
>TRBJ2-7|.|TRBV28
ASSAPGRSYEQY
>TRBJ2-2|.|TRBV27
ASTHDRPAGELF
>TRBJ2-7|.|TRBV7-9
ASSFPTSPNYEQY
>TRBJ1-1|.|TRBV5-5
ASSVGQALAYTEAF
>TRBJ2-7|.|TRBV5-1
ASSLGRGSYEQY
>TRBJ1-4|.|TRBV5-5
ASSSRTGGNDATNEKLF
>TRBJ1-5|.|TRBV5-6
ASSSGRTGPTQPQH
>TRBJ2-5|.|TRBV7-8
ASSFRGFQETQY
>TRBJ1-1|.|TRBV6-6
ASSYGAGNTEAF
>TRBJ1-3|.|TRBV2
ASSMDGLSGNTIY
>TRBJ1-4|.|TRBV28
ASRFLEGIPPGNEKLF
>TRBJ2-1|.|TRBV7-6
ASSPLALAYNEQF
>TRBJ1-1|.|TRBV5-1
ASSLRGDNTEAF
>TRBJ2-1|.|TRBV7-6
ASSSPGTTTYNEQF
>TRBJ1-5|.|TRBV5-1
ASSFNQPQH
>TRBJ2-2|.|TRBV28
ASSLGPGYTGELF
>TRBJ1-2|once|TRBV18
ASSPDKYYGYT
>TRBJ1-5|.|TRBV6-6
ASSYAGGGSNQPQH